The 10 T cell receptor beta chains given below trace back to one sample, sequenced in a study of low-dose radiotherapy and immunotherapy resistance in tumors. TRAV- and TRBV-specific primers, spanning alpha and beta chains, primed first-strand cDNA. Using a constant-region primer together with a V-primer adapter, TCRs were subjected to 15 to 20 PCR cycles of amplification. One entry per CDR3 protein results from TCRdb running MiXCR on the reads. The sample contains approximately 80,000 distinct CDR3 sequences, over 15% of which appear only once. Time point of the sample: after trial treatment. Treatment of the sample: LDRT plus nivolumab, ipilimumab, low-dose cyclophosphamide and aspirin (RACIN trial). Sequenced material: PBMCs, taken after low-dose radiotherapy plus immunotherapy. All receptors come from a male donor with prostate cancer.

This clonotype was detected many times. The rearrangement uses TRBV28 and TRBJ2-7, with 9 positions matching TRBD1. Per the germline V gene, CDR1 is MDHEN and CDR2 is SYDVKM. With V trimmed by 6 bases and J by 1 base, 1 base remained unmatched. The CDR3 consists of 13 residues. The CDR3 DNA is TGTGCCAGCAGGGGGACAGGGTCCTACGAGCAGTACTTC. It encodes CASRGTGSYEQYF.

This clonotype has at least ten counts. The V gene is TRBV18, the J gene TRBJ2-6; no definite D call. The CDR3 is 15 amino acids. V was pared by 2 bases and J by 4 bases, with 9 bases between. Germline CDR1 KGHSH, CDR2 LQKENI. CDR3 in amino acids: CASSPELSGANVLTF. DNA for the CDR3: TGTGCCAGCTCACCAGAGCTCTCGGGGGCCAACGTCCTGACTTTC.

This clonotype was seen ten or more times. The V call is TRBV4-3, the J call TRBJ1-6; D may be TRBD1 (5 bases). Germline CDR1 LGHNA, CDR2 YSLEER. The CDR3 length is 15 residues. The V and J ends lost 4 bases and 7 bases respectively, with 14 bases between them. CDR3 in amino acids: CASSRGQGGNSPLHF. In nucleotides, the CDR3 is TGCGCCAGCAGCCGTGGGCAGGGAGGGAATTCACCCCTCCACTTT.

This clonotype was observed many times. V gene TRBV28 combines with J gene TRBJ2-2, with D perhaps TRBD1 (6 bases). V dropped 8 bases and J dropped 5 bases, with 9 bases sitting between them. From germline, CDR1 is MDHEN and CDR2 SYDVKM. This CDR3 has 12 residues. CDR3 in amino acids: CASLGGTGELFF. In nucleotides, the CDR3 is TGTGCCAGCCTAGGGGGAACCGGGGAGCTGTTTTTT.

This clonotype was observed many times. The chain recombines TRBV5-1 with TRBJ2-1, with no clear D. V dropped 5 bases and J dropped 7 bases, with 19 bases sitting between them. Germline V gene sequence: CDR1 SGHRS, CDR2 YFSETQ. The CDR3 is made up of 15 amino acids. CDR3 in amino acids: CASRPRNQILNEQFF. The CDR3 region has the DNA TGCGCCAGCAGGCCAAGGAATCAGATTCTGAATGAGCAGTTCTTC.

This clonotype was counted many times. The V gene is TRBV27, the J gene TRBJ2-2; TRBD2 matches at 11 bases. Germline assignment: CDR1 MNHEY and CDR2 SMNVEV (reference sequence). The V and J ends lost 7 bases and 4 bases, in that order; junction bases with no gene match: 8. The CDR3 sequence is 16 residues long. This chain's CDR3 is CASNKLAGDSTGELFF. The CDR3 DNA follows: TGTGCCAGCAATAAACTAGCGGGAGACAGCACCGGGGAGCTGTTTTTT.

Concerning this clonotype: Compared with germline, one end of the junction differs, possibly owing to a read error. The chain combines TRBV15 with TRBJ1-2; D may be TRBD1 (6 bases). The CDR3 spans 16 residues. Germline lookup yields CDR1 LNHNV and CDR2 YYDKDF (reference sequence). CDR3 sequence: CATSIDTPGVLGGYTF. CDR3 nucleotides: TGTGCTACCAGCATAGATACCCCAGGGGTATTAGGTGGCTACACCTTC.

This chain links TRBV6-1 with TRBJ1-5; tentative D call: TRBD1 (5 bases). The V and J ends lost 8 bases and 5 bases respectively, with 10 bases between them. CDR3 length: 12 residues. CDR1 is MNHNS, CDR2 SASEGT, per germline. This chain's CDR3 is CASATEYQPQHF. DNA of the CDR3: TGTGCCAGCGCGACAGAATATCAGCCCCAGCATTTT.

There are many counts of this clonotype. The chain links TRBV20-1 to TRBJ2-1, with 7 positions matching TRBD2. This CDR3 is 12 amino acids long. Looked up from germline, CDR1 is DFQATT and CDR2 is SNEGSKA (reference sequence). The CDR3 nucleotides are TGCAGCCTCCGGGACTACCTTAATGAGCAGTTCTTC. This codes for CSLRDYLNEQFF.

V gene TRBV29-1 combines with J gene TRBJ2-1, with TRBD2 matching over 13 bases. The V segment lost 6 bases and the J segment 0 bases; nucleotides outside the gene matches: 8. CDR1 SQVTM and CDR2 ANQGSEA come from the germline V gene. This CDR3 comprises 17 residues. CDR3: CSVTGTSGTNSYNEQFF. DNA for the CDR3: TGCAGCGTCACGGGGACTAGCGGGACTAACTCCTACAATGAGCAGTTCTTC.